These 7 T cell receptor beta chains came from one sample sequenced in a study of cytomegalovirus exposure and HLA in healthy donors (dated by TCRdb to 2015 to 2018). The library was made by the immunoSEQ multiplex PCR assay. TCRdb limited this immuneACCESS table to in-frame rearrangements with V and J called. A share of clones is missing; checked studies link under half to unresolved V genes, and the rest is unexplained. A total of fewer than 95,000 clones appear in this sample, 84% of them only once. The top ten constitute around 10% of the sample. The sample was PBMCs. The receptor set was obtained from a woman between 18 and 29 years old in good health and CMV-seropositive.

This clone was counted once. The chain joins TRBV6-6 to TRBJ2-7, with 8 bases identical to TRBD1. From germline, CDR1 is MNHNY and CDR2 SVGAGI (reference sequence). Trimming removed 6 bases from V and 2 bases from J; junction bases left unmatched: 9. This CDR3 is built from 15 residues. This CDR3 reads CASSTTGGPTYEQYF. CDR3 nucleotide sequence: TGTGCCAGCAGCACAACAGGGGGGCCTACCTACGAGCAGTACTTC.

The V gene is TRBV28, the J gene TRBJ1-2, with 9 positions matching TRBD1. Losses at the gene ends were 6 bases for V and 8 bases for J; bases not matched to a gene: 7. Germline V gene lookup returns CDR1 MDHEN and CDR2 SYDVKM. This CDR3 is 13 amino acids long. The CDR3 here is CASRPGQGLGYTF. The CDR3 nucleotides read TGTGCCAGCAGGCCCGGACAGGGGTTAGGCTACACCTTC.

This chain uses TRBV29-1 with TRBJ2-4; D possibly corresponds to TRBD2 (5 bases). CDR1 SQVTM and CDR2 ANQGSEA come from the germline V gene. This CDR3 spans 11 amino acids. V was trimmed by 6 bases and J by 7 bases, leaving 10 bases between them. The CDR3 sequence is CSVPSMNIQYF. For the CDR3, the DNA is TGCAGCGTCCCTAGCATGAACATTCAGTACTTC.

The chain employs TRBV7-9 and TRBJ1-5; D is perhaps TRBD1 (5 bases). Per the germline V gene, CDR1 is SEHNR and CDR2 is FQNEAQ (reference sequence). Trimming took off 3 bases at V and 1 base at J, with 10 bases between the two ends. This CDR3 region has 15 residues. For the CDR3, the DNA is TGTGCCAGCAGCTTCGGGGGGTCCAGCAATCAGCCCCAGCATTTT. It encodes CASSFGGSSNQPQHF.

The chain is built from TRBV11-3 and TRBJ2-3; TRBD2 agrees at 13 bases. V lost 5 bases, J lost 8 bases, and 10 bases stayed unmatched. CDR3 length: 16 amino acids. CDR1 and CDR2 (germline): SGHNT, YENEEA. The CDR3 protein is CASSPDGGLAGSTQYF. The CDR3 coding sequence is TGTGCCAGCAGCCCGGACGGGGGACTAGCGGGAAGTACGCAGTATTTT.

This clone showed up just a few times. The chain couples TRBV5-1 to TRBJ1-1, with 7 bases identical to TRBD1. Germline loops: CDR1 SGHRS, CDR2 YFSETQ. The CDR3 has 14 amino acids. The V and J ends lost 3 bases and 2 bases, in that order; junction bases with no gene match: 4. The chain's CDR3 is CASSWDRPNTEAFF. The CDR3 nucleotides are TGCGCCAGCAGCTGGGACAGACCTAACACTGAAGCTTTCTTT.

This rearrangement joins TRBV14 to TRBJ1-2; D ambiguous. The CDR3 contains 15 residues. V was trimmed by 3 bases and J by 4 bases, leaving 15 bases between them. CDR1 and CDR2 (germline): SGHDN, FVKESK. The CDR3 coding sequence is TGTGCCAGCAGCCAGTCGGAGGTATCTTTCTATGGCTACACCTTC. It specifies CASSQSEVSFYGYTF. Based on the CDR3 plus reference TRBV14 and TRBJ1-2, the full variable domain is EAGVTQFPSHSVIEKGQTVTLRCDPISGHDNLYWYRRVMGKEIKFLLHFVKESKQDESGMPNNRFLAERTGGTYSTLKVQPAELEDSGVYFCASSQSEVSFYGYTFGSGTRLTVV.